The 5 T cell receptor beta chains below all came from one sample that was sequenced in a study of radiotherapy plus CTLA-4 blockade in lung cancer listed by TCRdb under 2018. Libraries came from the immunoSEQ multiplex PCR assay. TCRdb limited this immuneACCESS table to in-frame rearrangements with V and J called. A share of clones is missing; checked studies link under half to unresolved V genes, and the rest is unexplained. The sample yields about 88,000 clones; roughly 78% were counted once. In total, the top ten clones hold over 12% of the sample. The sample in question was peripheral blood, obtained from a patient treated with radiotherapy plus ipilimumab. The receptors shown here come from a human donor with non-small cell lung cancer that progressed on radiotherapy plus ipilimumab.

This chain links TRBV28 with TRBJ1-2; a weak D match, TRBD1 (6 bases). CDR1 is MDHEN, CDR2 SYDVKM, per germline. Trimming cost V 6 bases and J 8 bases, with 19 bases left between them. The length of the CDR3 is 14 residues. CDR3 bases: TGTGCCAGCAGGGACAGTAGGGAGGAGTCCGGCTACACCTTC. The encoded protein is CASRDSREESGYTF.

This chain joins TRBV7-3 and TRBJ1-4; D perhaps matches TRBD1 (5 bases). This CDR3 has 13 residues. V dropped 3 bases and J dropped 8 bases, with 10 bases sitting between them. Germline CDR1 reads SGHTA; CDR2 reads FQGTGA. The CDR3 DNA is TGTGCCAGCAGCTTCAGGGTTGGCGAAAAACTGTTTTTT. As protein: CASSFRVGEKLFF.

The J gene is TRBJ2-2, the V gene TRBV5-5; no reliable D call. There are 12 residues in the CDR3. Trimming took 5 bases from V and 2 from J, leaving 4 bases between them. Germline V lookup: CDR1 SGHKS, CDR2 YYEKEE (reference sequence). The CDR3 reads CASSFNTGELFF. The CDR3 coding sequence is TGTGCCAGCAGTTTTAACACCGGGGAGCTGTTTTTT.

The J gene is TRBJ1-5, the V gene TRBV30; D possibly corresponds to TRBD1 (5 bases). The germline V gene has CDR1 GTSNPN and CDR2 SVGIG (reference sequence). V gave up 1 base and J gave up 3 bases, with 7 bases separating them. The CDR3 length is 13 residues. The CDR3 DNA is TGTGCCTGGAGTGGGGGGTTCAATCAGCCCCAGCATTTT. Amino acids: CAWSGGFNQPQHF. The whole variable domain, remainder taken from reference TRBV30 and TRBJ1-5, is SQTIHQWPATLVQPVGSPLSLECTVEGTSNPNLYWYRQAAGRGLQLLFYSVGIGQISSEVPQNLSASRPQDRQFILSSKKLLLSDSGFYLCAWSGGFNQPQHFGDGTRLSIL.

The chain combines TRBV10-3 with TRBJ1-5, with 9 bases lining up with TRBD1. J lost 5 bases, V lost 5 bases, and 4 bases had no gene match. The CDR3 has 14 amino acids. Per the germline V gene, CDR1 is ENHRY and CDR2 is SYGVKD. The CDR3: CAISRDRADQPQHF. The CDR3 coding sequence is TGTGCCATCAGTAGGGACAGGGCTGATCAGCCCCAGCATTTT.